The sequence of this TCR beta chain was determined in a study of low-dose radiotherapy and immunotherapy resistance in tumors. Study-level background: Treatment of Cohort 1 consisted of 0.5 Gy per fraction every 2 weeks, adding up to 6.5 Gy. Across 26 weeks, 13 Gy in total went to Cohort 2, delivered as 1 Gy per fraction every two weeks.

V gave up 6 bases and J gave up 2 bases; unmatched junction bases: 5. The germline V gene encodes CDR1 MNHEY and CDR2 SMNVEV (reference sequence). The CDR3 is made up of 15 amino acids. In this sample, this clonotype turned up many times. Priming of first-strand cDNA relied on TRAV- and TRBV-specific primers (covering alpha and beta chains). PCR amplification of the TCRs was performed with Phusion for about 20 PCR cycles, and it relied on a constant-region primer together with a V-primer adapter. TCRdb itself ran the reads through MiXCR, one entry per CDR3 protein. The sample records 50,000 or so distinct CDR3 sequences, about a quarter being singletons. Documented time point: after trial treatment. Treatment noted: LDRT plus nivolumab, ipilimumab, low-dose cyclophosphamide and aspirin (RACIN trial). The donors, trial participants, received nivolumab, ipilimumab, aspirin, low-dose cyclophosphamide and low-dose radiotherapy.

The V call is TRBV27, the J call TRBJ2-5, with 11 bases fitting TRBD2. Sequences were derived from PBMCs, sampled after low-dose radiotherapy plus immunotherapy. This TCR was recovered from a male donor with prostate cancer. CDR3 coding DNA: TGTGCCAGCAGGCCTAGCGGGGGGCGGCAAGAGACCCAGTACTTC. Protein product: CASRPSGGRQETQYF.